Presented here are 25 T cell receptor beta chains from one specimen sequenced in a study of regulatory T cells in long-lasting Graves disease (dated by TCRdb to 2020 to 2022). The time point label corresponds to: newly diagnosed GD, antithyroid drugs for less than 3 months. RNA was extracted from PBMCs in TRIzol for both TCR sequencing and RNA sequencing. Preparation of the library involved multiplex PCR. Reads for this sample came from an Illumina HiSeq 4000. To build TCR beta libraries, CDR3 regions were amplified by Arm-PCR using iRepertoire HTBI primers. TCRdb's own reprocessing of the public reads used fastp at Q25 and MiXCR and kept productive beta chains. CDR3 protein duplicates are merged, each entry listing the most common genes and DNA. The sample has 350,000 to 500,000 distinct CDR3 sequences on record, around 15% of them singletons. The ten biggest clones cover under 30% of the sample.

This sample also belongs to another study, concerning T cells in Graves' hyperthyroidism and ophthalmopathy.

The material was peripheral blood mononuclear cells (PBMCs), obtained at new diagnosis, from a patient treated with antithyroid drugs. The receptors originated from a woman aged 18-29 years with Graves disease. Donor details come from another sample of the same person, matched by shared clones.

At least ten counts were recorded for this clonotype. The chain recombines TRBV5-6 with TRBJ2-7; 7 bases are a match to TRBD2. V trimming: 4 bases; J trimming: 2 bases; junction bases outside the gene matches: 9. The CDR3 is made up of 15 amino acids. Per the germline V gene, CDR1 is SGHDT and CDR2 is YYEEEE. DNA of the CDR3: TGTGCCAGCAGCCCCACCATGGGGGGGACCTACGAGCAGTACTTC. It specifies CASSPTMGGTYEQYF.

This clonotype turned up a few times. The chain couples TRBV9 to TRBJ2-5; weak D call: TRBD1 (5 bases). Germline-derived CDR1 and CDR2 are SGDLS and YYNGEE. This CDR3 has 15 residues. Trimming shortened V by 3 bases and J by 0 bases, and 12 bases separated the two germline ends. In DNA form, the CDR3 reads TGTGCCAGCAGCGCCGCTGGGGCCAACCAAGAGACCCAGTACTTC. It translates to CASSAAGANQETQYF. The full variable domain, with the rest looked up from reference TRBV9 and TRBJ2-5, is DSGVTQTPKHLITATGQRVTLRCSPRSGDLSVYWYQQSLDQGLQFLIQYYNGEERAKGNILERFSAQQFPDLHSELNLSSLELGDSALYFCASSAAGANQETQYFGPGTRLLVL.

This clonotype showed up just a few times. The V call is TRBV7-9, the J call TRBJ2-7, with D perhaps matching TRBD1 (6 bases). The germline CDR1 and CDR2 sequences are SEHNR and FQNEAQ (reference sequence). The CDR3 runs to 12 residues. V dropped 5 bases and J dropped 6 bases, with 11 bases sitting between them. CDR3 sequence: CASSRDTLEQYF. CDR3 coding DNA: TGTGCCAGCAGCCGGGACACCCTCGAGCAGTACTTC.

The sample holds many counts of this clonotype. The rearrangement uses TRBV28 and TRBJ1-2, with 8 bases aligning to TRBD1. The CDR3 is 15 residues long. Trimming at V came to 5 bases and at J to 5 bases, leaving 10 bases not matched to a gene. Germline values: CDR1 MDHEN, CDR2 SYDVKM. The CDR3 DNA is TGTGCCAGCAGTCCCCAGGGGGCATTTTGGTATGGCTACACCTTC. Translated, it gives CASSPQGAFWYGYTF.

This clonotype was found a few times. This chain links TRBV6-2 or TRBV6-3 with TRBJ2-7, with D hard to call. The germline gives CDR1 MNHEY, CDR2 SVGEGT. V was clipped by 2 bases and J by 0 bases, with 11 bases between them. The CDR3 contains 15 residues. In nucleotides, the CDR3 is TGTGCCAGCAGTTACGACGGAGACGTCTCCTACGAGCAGTACTTC. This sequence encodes CASSYDGDVSYEQYF.

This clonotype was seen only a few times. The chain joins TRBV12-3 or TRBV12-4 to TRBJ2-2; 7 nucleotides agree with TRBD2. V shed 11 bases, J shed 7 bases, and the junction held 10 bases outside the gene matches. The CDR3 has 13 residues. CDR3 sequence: CAAGDLAVGELFF. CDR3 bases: TGTGCCGCCGGGGACCTAGCGGTCGGGGAGCTGTTTTTT.

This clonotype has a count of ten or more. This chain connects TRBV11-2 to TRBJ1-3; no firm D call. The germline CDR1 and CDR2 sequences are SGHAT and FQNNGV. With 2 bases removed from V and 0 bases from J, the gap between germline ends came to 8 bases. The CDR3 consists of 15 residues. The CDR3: CASSLKSYSGNTIYF. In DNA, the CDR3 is TGTGCCAGCAGCTTAAAGAGTTACTCTGGAAACACCATATATTTT.

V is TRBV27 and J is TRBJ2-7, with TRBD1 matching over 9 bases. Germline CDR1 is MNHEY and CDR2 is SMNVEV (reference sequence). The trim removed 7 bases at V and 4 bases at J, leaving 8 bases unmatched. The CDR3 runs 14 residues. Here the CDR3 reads CASNPRDRVYEQYF. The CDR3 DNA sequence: TGTGCCAGCAACCCCCGGGACAGGGTTTACGAGCAGTACTTC.

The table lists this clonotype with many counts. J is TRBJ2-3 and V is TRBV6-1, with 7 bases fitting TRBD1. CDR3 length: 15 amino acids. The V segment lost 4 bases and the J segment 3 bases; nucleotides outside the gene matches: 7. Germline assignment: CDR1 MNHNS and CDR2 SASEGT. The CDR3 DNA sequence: TGTGCCAGCAGTGCCGGGACAGTTTGGACAGATACGCAGTATTTT. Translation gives CASSAGTVWTDTQYF.

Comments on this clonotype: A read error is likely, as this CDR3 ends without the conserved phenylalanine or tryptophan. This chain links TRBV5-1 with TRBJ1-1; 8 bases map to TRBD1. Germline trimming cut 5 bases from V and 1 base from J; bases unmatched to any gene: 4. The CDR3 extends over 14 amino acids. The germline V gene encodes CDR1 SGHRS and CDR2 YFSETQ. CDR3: CASRRQGPNTEAFL. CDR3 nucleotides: TGCGCCAGCAGACGACAGGGGCCGAACACTGAAGCTTTCCTT.

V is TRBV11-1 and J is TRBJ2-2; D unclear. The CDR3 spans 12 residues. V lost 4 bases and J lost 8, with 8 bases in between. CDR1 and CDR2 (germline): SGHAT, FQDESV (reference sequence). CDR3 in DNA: TGTGCCAGCAGCTCGTATGAGGGGGAGCTGTTTTTT. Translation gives CASSSYEGELFF.

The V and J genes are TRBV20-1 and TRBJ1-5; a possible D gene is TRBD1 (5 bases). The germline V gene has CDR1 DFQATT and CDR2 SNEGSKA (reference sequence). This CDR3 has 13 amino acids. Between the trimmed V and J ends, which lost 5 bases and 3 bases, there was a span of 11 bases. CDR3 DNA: TGCAGTGCTGTTCGACAGACCAATCAGCCCCAGCATTTT. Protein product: CSAVRQTNQPQHF.

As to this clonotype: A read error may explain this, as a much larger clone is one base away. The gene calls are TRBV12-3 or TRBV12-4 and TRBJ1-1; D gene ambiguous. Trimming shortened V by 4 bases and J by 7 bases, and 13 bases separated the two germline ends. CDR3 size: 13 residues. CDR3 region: CASSSLASDEAFF. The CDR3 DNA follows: TGTGCCAGCAGTTCCTTGGCTTCAGATGAAGCTTTCTTT.

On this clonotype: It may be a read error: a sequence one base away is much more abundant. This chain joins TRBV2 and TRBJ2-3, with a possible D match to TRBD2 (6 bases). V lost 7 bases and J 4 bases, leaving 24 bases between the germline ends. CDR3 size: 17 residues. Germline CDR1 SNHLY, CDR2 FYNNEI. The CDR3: CASTLGWGRTRPDTQYF. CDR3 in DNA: TGTGCCAGCACCCTAGGTTGGGGGAGGACCCGTCCAGATACGCAGTATTTT.

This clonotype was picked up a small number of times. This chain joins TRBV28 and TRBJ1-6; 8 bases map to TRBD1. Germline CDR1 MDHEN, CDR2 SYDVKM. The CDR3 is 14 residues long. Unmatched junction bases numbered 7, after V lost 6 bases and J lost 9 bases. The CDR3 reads CASRETGVGSPLHF. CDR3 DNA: TGTGCCAGCAGAGAGACAGGGGTTGGTTCACCCCTCCACTTT.

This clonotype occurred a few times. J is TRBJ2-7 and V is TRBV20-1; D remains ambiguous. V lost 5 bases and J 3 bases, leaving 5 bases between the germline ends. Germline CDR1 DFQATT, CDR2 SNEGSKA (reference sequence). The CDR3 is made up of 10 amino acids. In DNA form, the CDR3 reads TGCAGTGCTTTAATCTACGAGCAGTACTTC. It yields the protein CSALIYEQYF.

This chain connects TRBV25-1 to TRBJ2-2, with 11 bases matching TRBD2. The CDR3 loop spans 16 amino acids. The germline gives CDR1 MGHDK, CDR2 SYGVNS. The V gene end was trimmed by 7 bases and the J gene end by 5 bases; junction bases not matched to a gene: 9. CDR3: CASTPNRLAGTGELFF. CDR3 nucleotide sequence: TGTGCCAGCACTCCGAACAGACTAGCGGGAACCGGGGAGCTGTTTTTT.

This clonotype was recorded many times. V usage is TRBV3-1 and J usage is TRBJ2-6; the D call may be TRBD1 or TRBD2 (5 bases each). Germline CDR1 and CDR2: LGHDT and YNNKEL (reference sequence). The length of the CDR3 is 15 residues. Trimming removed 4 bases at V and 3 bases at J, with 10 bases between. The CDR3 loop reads CASSPRGFGANVLTF. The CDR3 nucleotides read TGTGCCAGCAGCCCGAGGGGCTTTGGGGCCAACGTCCTGACTTTC.

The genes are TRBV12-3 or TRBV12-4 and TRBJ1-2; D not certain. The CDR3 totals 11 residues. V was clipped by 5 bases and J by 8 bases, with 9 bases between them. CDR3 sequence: CASSHLYGYTF. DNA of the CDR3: TGTGCCAGCAGTCATCTATACGGCTACACCTTC.

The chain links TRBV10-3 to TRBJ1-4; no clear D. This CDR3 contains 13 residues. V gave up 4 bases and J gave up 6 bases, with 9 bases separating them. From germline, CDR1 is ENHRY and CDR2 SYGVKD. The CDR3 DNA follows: TGTGCCATCAGTGGCAACACGGATGAAAAACTGTTTTTT. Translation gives CAISGNTDEKLFF.

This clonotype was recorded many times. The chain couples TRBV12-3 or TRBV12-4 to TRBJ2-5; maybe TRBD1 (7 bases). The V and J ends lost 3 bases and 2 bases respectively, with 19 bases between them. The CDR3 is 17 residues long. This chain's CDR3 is CASSFSLGGQVQETQYF. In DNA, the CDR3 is TGTGCCAGCAGTTTTTCTTTGGGAGGACAGGTTCAAGAGACCCAGTACTTC.

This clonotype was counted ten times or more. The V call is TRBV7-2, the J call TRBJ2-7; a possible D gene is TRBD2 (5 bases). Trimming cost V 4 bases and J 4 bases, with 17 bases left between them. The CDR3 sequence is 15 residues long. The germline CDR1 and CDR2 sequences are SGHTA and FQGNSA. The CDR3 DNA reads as TGTGCCAGCAGCTCCGGTCGGGATCGCATATACGAGCAGTACTTC. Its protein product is CASSSGRDRIYEQYF.

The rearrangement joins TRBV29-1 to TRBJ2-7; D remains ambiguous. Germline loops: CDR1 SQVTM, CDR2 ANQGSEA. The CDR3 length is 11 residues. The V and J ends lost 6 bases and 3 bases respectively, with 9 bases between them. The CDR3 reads CSVQTFYEQYF. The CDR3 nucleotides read TGCAGCGTCCAGACGTTCTACGAGCAGTACTTC.

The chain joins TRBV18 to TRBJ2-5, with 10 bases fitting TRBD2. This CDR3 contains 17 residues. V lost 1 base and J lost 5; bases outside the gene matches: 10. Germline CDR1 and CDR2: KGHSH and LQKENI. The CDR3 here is CASSPLGLAGDKETQYF. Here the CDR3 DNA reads TGTGCCAGCTCACCACTCGGTCTAGCGGGAGATAAGGAGACCCAGTACTTC.

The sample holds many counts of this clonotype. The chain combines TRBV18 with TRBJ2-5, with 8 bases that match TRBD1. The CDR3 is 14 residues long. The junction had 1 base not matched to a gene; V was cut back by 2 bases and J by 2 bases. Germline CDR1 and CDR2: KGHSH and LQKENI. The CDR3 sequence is CASSPDRGQETQYF. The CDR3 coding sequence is TGTGCCAGCTCACCAGACAGGGGACAAGAGACCCAGTACTTC.